One sample yielded the 18 T cell receptor beta chains listed below, sequenced in a study of blood T cell repertoires in COVID-19. Sequencing was performed with immunoSEQ multiplex PCR; in TCRdb, only in-frame clones are kept and a portion is missing. The sample has around 250,000 clones, roughly 80% seen once. Sequenced: peripheral blood. These receptor sequences come from a woman aged 18-29 years with acute or convalescent COVID-19.

Details on this clone: Relative to the germline gene, one junction end is altered; a read error may explain this. The chain couples TRBV19 to TRBJ1-2; D unclear. The CDR3 contains 14 residues. CDR1 and CDR2 from the germline V gene are LNHDA and SQIVND (reference sequence). The CDR3 bases are TGTGCCAGTAGGATAGTAGGAGTGAACTATGGCTACACCTTC. Its protein product is CASRIVGVNYGYTF.

This chain joins TRBV7-8 and TRBJ2-4, with 10 bases aligning to TRBD2. The CDR3 runs to 20 residues. Germline loops: CDR1 SGHVS, CDR2 FQNEAQ. Trimming took 1 base from V and 0 from J; bases not matched to a gene: 12. CDR3 residues: CASSLERFTSGVLAKNIQYF. The CDR3 nucleotides are TGTGCCAGCAGCTTAGAAAGATTCACTAGCGGGGTTCTAGCCAAAAACATTCAGTACTTC.

The chain combines TRBV7-6 with TRBJ2-1, with TRBD2 matching over 12 bases. Looked up from germline, CDR1 is SGHVS and CDR2 is FNYEAQ. The CDR3 contains 18 residues. The J segment lost 7 bases and the V segment lost 1 base, leaving 11 bases of the junction unmatched. In DNA form, the CDR3 reads TGTGCCAGCAGCTTAGATAGAGCTAGCGGGAGGGCCAGGAATGAGCAGTTCTTC. Translation: CASSLDRASGRARNEQFF.

The V and J genes are TRBV19 and TRBJ2-7; a weak D match, TRBD2 (6 bases). CDR1 and CDR2 from the germline V gene are LNHDA and SQIVND (reference sequence). Trimming stripped 10 bases from V and 3 bases from J, with 16 bases between. The CDR3 is 13 residues long. The CDR3 bases are TGTGCCACGGGGGTGACGGGAGTCTACGAGCAGTACTTC. Amino acid sequence: CATGVTGVYEQYF.

The chain carries TRBV6-1 and TRBJ2-1, with 8 bases lining up with TRBD2. Germline V gene lookup returns CDR1 MNHNS and CDR2 SASEGT. Losses at the gene ends were 0 bases for V and 7 bases for J; bases not matched to a gene: 11. This CDR3 spans 17 amino acids. CDR3 loop: CASSEALRSGTKNEQFF. The DNA of the CDR3 is TGTGCCAGCAGTGAAGCGTTACGTAGCGGGACTAAGAATGAGCAGTTCTTC.

This clone was picked up one time. The rearrangement joins TRBV7-3 to TRBJ2-1; a possible D gene is TRBD2 (6 bases). V was cut by 1 base and J by 8 bases, with 18 bases left in between. CDR1 and CDR2 from the germline V gene are SGHTA and FQGTGA. This CDR3 is built from 16 residues. The CDR3 loop reads CASSLIRPAEGDEQFF. Written as DNA, the CDR3 is TGTGCCAGCAGCTTAATCCGTCCGGCGGAGGGTGATGAGCAGTTCTTC.

This clone has only a few counts. The chain joins TRBV7-3 to TRBJ2-2; 9 bases align to TRBD1. Trimming took 5 bases from V and 3 from J; bases not matched to a gene: 4. The CDR3 spans 15 residues. Germline V gene lookup returns CDR1 SGHTA and CDR2 FQGTGA. This CDR3 reads CASSLGQGYTGELFF. The CDR3 nucleotides are TGTGCCAGCAGCCTCGGACAGGGGTACACCGGGGAGCTGTTTTTT.

This rearrangement joins TRBV7-3 to TRBJ2-1; possible D gene TRBD2, 6 bases. Germline loops: CDR1 SGHTA, CDR2 FQGTGA. The V gene lost 2 bases and the J gene lost 6 bases, with 17 bases spanning the gap. CDR3 size: 16 residues. The CDR3 loop is CASSLGRGNVPNEQFF. For the CDR3, the DNA is TGTGCCAGCAGCTTAGGGCGGGGAAATGTGCCCAATGAGCAGTTCTTC.

The genes are TRBV6-2 or TRBV6-3 and TRBJ2-7, with 7 bases that match TRBD2. Unmatched junction bases numbered 18, after V lost 2 bases and J lost 2 bases. CDR1 is MNHEY, CDR2 SVGEGT, per germline. The CDR3 loop spans 19 amino acids. The DNA for the CDR3 is TGTGCCAGCAGTTACGGTCCTTCGGTTGTCGCGGGGGAAACCTACGAGCAGTACTTC. Translating gives CASSYGPSVVAGETYEQYF.

The rearrangement uses TRBV9 and TRBJ2-2, with no clear D. Germline values: CDR1 SGDLS, CDR2 YYNGEE. V lost 0 bases and J lost 0, with 12 bases in between. The CDR3 is 17 residues long. The CDR3 DNA reads TGTGCCAGCAGCGTAGCTCGAACGACTGCGAACACCGGGGAGCTGTTTTTT. This gives the protein CASSVARTTANTGELFF.

The genes are TRBV29-1 and TRBJ2-6; 9 bases align to TRBD1. The trim removed 6 bases at V and 4 bases at J, leaving 16 bases unmatched. Germline-derived CDR1 and CDR2 are SQVTM and ANQGSEA. The CDR3 totals 18 residues. CDR3 amino acids: CSVAPGAGQGSGANVLTF. The CDR3 coding sequence is TGCAGCGTGGCCCCCGGGGCGGGACAGGGTTCCGGGGCCAACGTCCTGACTTTC.

V usage is TRBV11-3 and J usage is TRBJ2-3, with D hard to call. Germline V gene sequence: CDR1 SGHNT, CDR2 YENEEA. The V gene lost 4 bases and the J gene lost 0 bases, with 5 bases spanning the gap. CDR3 length: 13 residues. DNA of the CDR3: TGTGCCAGCAGCTCCTCTAGCACAGATACGCAGTATTTT. Translating it yields CASSSSSTDTQYF.

The CDR3 DNA reads as TGTGCCAGCAGCGTTACCGGGAACACTGAAGCTTTCTTT. Amino acid sequence: CASSVTGNTEAFF. V is TRBV9 and J is TRBJ1-1, with D uncertain. Germline V gene data show CDR1 as SGDLS and CDR2 as YYNGEE. The CDR3 loop spans 13 amino acids. The V end was cut by 2 bases, the J end by 1 base, with 6 bases between.

This clone was seen more than once but under ten times. The rearrangement joins TRBV3-1 (or the pseudogene TRBV3-2) to TRBJ2-3; possibly TRBD2 for D (5 bases). This CDR3 has 17 amino acids. Per the germline V gene, CDR1 is LGHDT and CDR2 is YNNKEL (reference sequence). Trimming removed 4 bases at V and 1 base at J, with 18 bases between. Written as DNA, the CDR3 is TGTGCCAGCAGCCGAGGCATAAGAAATAGCGGCACAGATACGCAGTATTTT. It encodes CASSRGIRNSGTDTQYF.

The chain's CDR3 is CASSRAATGSYEQYF. The CDR3, as DNA: TGTGCCAGCAGCCGGGCGGCGACAGGCTCCTACGAGCAGTACTTC. This sequence joins TRBV27 and TRBJ2-7; D is possibly TRBD1 (6 bases). In germline, CDR1 is MNHEY, CDR2 SMNVEV (reference sequence). CDR3 length equals 15 residues. V lost 6 bases, J lost 0 bases, and 15 bases lay in between.

This clone appeared a few times. V usage is TRBV6-2 or TRBV6-3 and J usage is TRBJ2-1; D may be TRBD1 (5 bases). CDR1 is MNHEY and CDR2 is SVGEGT in the germline V gene. The CDR3 contains 12 residues. Trimming took off 6 bases at V and 12 bases at J, with 15 bases between the two ends. The CDR3 region is CASSNTGLSQFF. The CDR3 DNA follows: TGTGCCAGCAGCAATACAGGCCTGTCGCAGTTCTTC.

This chain joins TRBV7-2 and TRBJ2-1, with TRBD2 matching over 11 bases. The CDR3 length is 16 residues. The V segment lost 4 bases and the J segment 4 bases; nucleotides outside the gene matches: 6. From germline, CDR1 is SGHTA and CDR2 FQGNSA. This chain's CDR3 is CASSSHLAGGYNEQFF. In nucleotides, the CDR3 is TGTGCCAGCAGCTCACACCTAGCGGGAGGTTACAATGAGCAGTTCTTC.

This clone occurred once. V usage is TRBV3-1 (or the pseudogene TRBV3-2) and J usage is TRBJ2-3; 9 bases agree with TRBD2. Trimming at V came to 4 bases and at J to 3 bases, leaving 8 bases not matched to a gene. Germline CDR1 and CDR2: LGHDT and YNNKEL (reference sequence). The CDR3 sequence is 16 residues long. This CDR3 is CASSPSTSGRTDTQYF. The CDR3 DNA sequence: TGTGCCAGCAGCCCTTCCACTAGCGGGCGGACAGATACGCAGTATTTT.